This TCR beta chain was captured in a study of OX40 agonist ivuxolimab in advanced cancers. About the study: Prior therapy, whether anti-PD-1, anti-PD-L1 or anti-CTLA-4, was allowed, and 40% had some. Whole-study findings and limits: Some nonresponders additionally presented with little normalized T-cell clonal expansion.

As regards this clone: Its antigen is as yet unknown.

Profiling relied on immunoSEQ multiplex PCR, and the TCRdb table lists in-frame clones only, not all of them. This sample has roughly 41,000 clones; 86% occur once, and the top ten carry more than 10%. From germline, CDR1 is MNHEY and CDR2 SVGAGI. The V gene end was trimmed by 2 bases and the J gene end by 6 bases; junction bases not matched to a gene: 3. This CDR3 contains 13 residues. The sample in question was CD4+ or CD8+ T cells sorted from blood, obtained in a trial of the OX40 agonist ivuxolimab. This clonotype was sampled from an adult with an advanced solid tumor such as melanoma, head and neck, liver or kidney cancer. The chain joins TRBV6-5 to TRBJ1-2; 7 nucleotides line up with TRBD1. The CDR3 reads CASSYGTVDGYTF. The CDR3 DNA reads TGTGCCAGCAGTTACGGGACAGTCGATGGCTACACCTTC.